The entry below describes one T cell receptor (beta chain). Its antigen is still unknown. Measured with immunoSEQ multiplex PCR; TCRdb has only the in-frame clones, and not every one. This sample has fewer than 30,000 clones, with 81% found just once. This CDR3 region has 17 residues. Per the germline V gene, CDR1 is SGHVS and CDR2 is FNYEAQ. With 1 base removed from V and 4 bases from J, the gap between germline ends came to 17 bases. This entry is derived from a study of OX40 agonist ivuxolimab in advanced cancers. Study context: The study treated patients with ivuxolimab, an agonistic anti-OX40 (CD134) antibody. At 0.01 to 10 mg/kg, ivuxolimab was administered intravenously to patients every 2 weeks.

Findings of the study overall: Clonal expansion was seen in CD4+ and CD8+ blood T cells by week 6 at 0.1 to 3.0 mg/kg.

People who had autoimmune disease history or systemic immunosuppression were excluded. The J gene is TRBJ2-1, the V gene TRBV7-6, with D perhaps TRBD2 (6 bases). This sequence originates from an adult with an advanced solid tumor such as melanoma, head and neck, liver or kidney cancer. Sequenced material: CD4+ or CD8+ T cells sorted from blood, taken in a trial of the OX40 agonist ivuxolimab. This chain's CDR3 is CASSLEAGLEDYNEQFF. The CDR3 DNA reads TGTGCCAGCAGCTTAGAAGCGGGTTTGGAGGATTACAATGAGCAGTTCTTC.